This TCR beta chain was profiled in a study of T-cell reconstitution after alpha-beta-depleted transplantation in children. Study-wide results and limits: Several hundred expanded graft clones reportedly were the source of alpha-beta T cells about two months after transplant.

This clonotype was counted ten times or more. Its antigen is unidentified. Preparation of the TCRbeta library used unique molecular identifiers. TCRdb fed the PCR reads into MiXCR, producing one record per CDR3 protein. The sample includes a few hundred thousand distinct CDR3 sequences, about 25% seen only once; the top ten take 2.6%. This receptor was obtained from a girl aged 2 to 10 with Fanconi anemia, due to receive a stem cell transplant. Sample: PBMCs, taken before TCRalphabeta/CD19-depleted stem cell transplant.

The CDR3 region is CASSSRVSLYQETQYF. CDR3 DNA sequence: TGTGCCAGCAGCTCAAGGGTCTCACTGTACCAAGAGACCCAGTACTTC. V is TRBV5-6 and J is TRBJ2-5, with D hard to call. Germline assignment: CDR1 SGHDT and CDR2 YYEEEE. The V gene lost 3 bases and the J gene lost 0 bases, with 15 bases spanning the gap. The CDR3 contains 16 residues.